The source of this T cell receptor beta chain is a study of blood T cell repertoires in COVID-19. Turning to the study itself: The origin of the acute and convalescent COVID-19 samples was the United States, Italy and Spain.

Per the original methods: Counts of nucleated cells, estimated from reference gene primer amplification, were obtained. The table came from immunoSEQ multiplex PCR; TCRdb's copy has only in-frame clones and leaves some out. The DNA gave D and trimming, while V, J and clone size come from that table. Of about 300,000 clones detected, roughly 85% appear once; the ten largest clones hold 1.5% to 2%. Participant-reported clinical history was the basis for cohort assignment. This sequence originates from a woman in her 30s who had been exposed to COVID-19. Sample: PBMCs or T cells enriched from blood (not recorded which).

The CDR3 is CASSPGAQLIGYTF. Here the CDR3 DNA reads TGCGCCAGCAGCCCTGGGGCTCAGCTAATCGGCTACACCTTC. The V gene is TRBV4-1, the J gene TRBJ1-2; a possible D gene is TRBD1 (5 bases). The CDR3 runs to 14 residues. V was cut by 4 bases and J by 8 bases, with 17 bases left in between. Germline values: CDR1 MGHRA, CDR2 YSYEKL.